Listed below are T cell receptor beta chains from one sample, sequenced in a study of control samples from healthy donors and cancer patients. Clones were sequenced by immunoSEQ multiplex PCR, and TCRdb holds only the in-frame ones, with some missing. The sample shows 150,000 to 200,000 clones, 90% to 95% of them seen only once. Material: blood. Receptors were obtained from a young woman in good health. CDR3s include the opening cysteine and the closing phenylalanine or tryptophan.

v_gene	j_gene	CDR3aa
TRBV18	TRBJ1-1	CASSPRDGNTEAFF
TRBV6-1	TRBJ2-1	CASSEERENEQFF
TRBV7-2	TRBJ1-1	CASSLDRGREEAFF
TRBV3-1/TRBV3-2	TRBJ2-2	CASSQSSGYTGELFF
TRBV5-4	TRBJ2-2	CASSLDLAGGPDGELFF
TRBV5-1	TRBJ2-7	CASSPSGRLPYEQYF
TRBV7-2	TRBJ1-1	CASSKTGNTEAFF
TRBV7-8	TRBJ1-5	CASNQGFLAGGGNQPQHF
TRBV5-8	TRBJ1-4	CASSRMAIATNEKLFF
TRBV7-9	TRBJ2-3	CASSLYAGDTQYF
TRBV9	TRBJ2-3	CASSVESNLGDTQYF
TRBV10-1	TRBJ2-7	CASSDPVAPYEQYF
TRBV28	TRBJ1-5	CASSLWSGGHQQPQHF
TRBV19	TRBJ1-1	CASSTIPGGGGAFF
TRBV15	TRBJ2-7	CATSRGSPVYEQYF
TRBV15	TRBJ1-6	CATSRDSPPGTPWENSPLHF